These 32 T cell receptor beta chains originate from one sample sequenced in a study of shared clonotypes between healthy human individuals. Assay used: immunoSEQ multiplex PCR; TCRdb lists only in-frame clones, some missing. Of 1.6 million or so clones listed, 96% are singletons. The sequenced sample was naive CD4+ T cells sorted from blood. Subset denoted: CD45RA+ positively selected. These receptors came from a man aged 25 to 40 in good health.

V gene TRBV15 combines with J gene TRBJ2-7, with a possible D match to TRBD2 (5 bases). V was trimmed by 0 bases and J by 4 bases, leaving 16 bases between them. The V gene's germline CDR1 is LNHNV and CDR2 YYDKDF (reference sequence). The CDR3 runs to 16 residues. The CDR3 DNA reads as TGTGCCACCAGCAGAGATAGAGCGGACTTAAGATACGAGCAGTACTTC. Its translation: CATSRDRADLRYEQYF.

The V call is TRBV2, the J call TRBJ2-3; TRBD2 matches 9 bases. Looked up from germline, CDR1 is SNHLY and CDR2 is FYNNEI. The CDR3 totals 15 residues. V lost 3 bases and J lost 4; bases outside the gene matches: 5. The CDR3 loop is CASSDPREGADTQYF. CDR3 in DNA: TGTGCCAGCAGTGATCCGCGGGAGGGTGCAGATACGCAGTATTTT. The variable domain in full, completed from reference TRBV2 and TRBJ2-3, reads EPEVTQTPSHQVTQMGQEVILRCVPISNHLYFYWYRQILGQKVEFLVSFYNNEISEKSEIFDDQFSVERPDGSNFTLKIRSTKLEDSAMYFCASSDPREGADTQYFGPGTRLTVL.

V gene TRBV28 combines with J gene TRBJ2-2; 7 bases line up with TRBD1. This CDR3 region has 16 residues. The germline gives CDR1 MDHEN, CDR2 SYDVKM. The J segment lost 6 bases and the V segment lost 6 bases, leaving 13 bases of the junction unmatched. CDR3 region: CASSFPGQVIAGELFF. Here the CDR3 DNA reads TGTGCCAGCAGCTTCCCTGGACAGGTCATTGCCGGGGAGCTGTTTTTT.

The table lists this clone with a count of one. V gene TRBV20-1 combines with J gene TRBJ1-1, with 11 bases matching TRBD1. Germline-derived CDR1 and CDR2 are DFQATT and SNEGSKA (reference sequence). The CDR3 length is 11 residues. The chain's CDR3 is CSRTGGIEAFF. CDR3 DNA sequence: TGCAGCAGGACAGGGGGCATTGAAGCTTTCTTT.

This rearrangement joins TRBV27 to TRBJ1-1; the D gene is possibly TRBD1 (5 bases). Trimming took off 1 base at V and 2 bases at J, with 20 bases between the two ends. The CDR3 is 18 residues long. Germline values: CDR1 MNHEY, CDR2 SMNVEV (reference sequence). The CDR3 DNA follows: TGTGCCAGCAGTTTATTAGGTTCGAGATTAACAGGTAACACTGAAGCTTTCTTT. Translation gives CASSLLGSRLTGNTEAFF.

The chain combines TRBV5-6 with TRBJ1-2; 9 bases align to TRBD1. The junction had 8 bases not matched to a gene; V was cut back by 5 bases and J by 6 bases. There are 14 residues in the CDR3. Germline CDR1 is SGHDT and CDR2 is YYEEEE. This CDR3 is CASSTGTGYNGYTF. The DNA of the CDR3 is TGTGCCAGCAGTACCGGGACAGGGTATAATGGCTACACCTTC.

This clone was detected only once. The J gene is TRBJ2-3, the V gene TRBV5-1; 9 nucleotides agree with TRBD2. This CDR3 is built from 16 residues. Germline V lookup: CDR1 SGHRS, CDR2 YFSETQ. Germline trimming cut 0 bases from V and 3 bases from J; bases unmatched to any gene: 5. The CDR3 loop reads CASSLVSGSWTDTQYF. The CDR3, as DNA: TGCGCCAGCAGCTTGGTTAGCGGGAGTTGGACAGATACGCAGTATTTT.

The table lists this clone with a count of one. The chain couples TRBV29-1 to TRBJ2-5; 11 positions match TRBD2. The CDR3 length is 13 residues. After removal of 5 bases from V and 2 bases from J, the junction contained 1 base not matched to a gene. CDR1 and CDR2 (germline): SQVTM, ANQGSEA. The CDR3 sequence is CSVTSGSQETQYF. Here the CDR3 DNA reads TGCAGCGTTACTAGCGGGAGTCAAGAGACCCAGTACTTC.

This chain connects TRBV28 to TRBJ2-1; D might be TRBD2 (5 bases). Looked up from germline, CDR1 is MDHEN and CDR2 is SYDVKM. There are 14 residues in the CDR3. The V gene lost 1 base and the J gene lost 9 bases, with 13 bases spanning the gap. The CDR3 nucleotides are TGTGCCAGCAGTTTATTGAGGGCCTTAAGTGAGCAGTTCTTC. Protein product: CASSLLRALSEQFF. Variable domain in full (rest from reference TRBV28 and TRBJ2-1): DVKVTQSSRYLVKRTGEKVFLECVQDMDHENMFWYRQDPGLGLRLIYFSYDVKMKEKGDIPEGYSVSREKKERFSLILESASTNQTSMYLCASSLLRALSEQFFGPGTRLTVL.

The chain carries TRBV5-1 and TRBJ1-1, with D perhaps TRBD1 (6 bases). The V gene lost 6 bases and the J gene lost 0 bases, with 24 bases spanning the gap. The CDR3 loop spans 18 amino acids. Germline loops: CDR1 SGHRS, CDR2 YFSETQ. Written as DNA, the CDR3 is TGCGCCAGCACGGATGGGTTTAGGACAGCTACTATGAACACTGAAGCTTTCTTT. Its protein product is CASTDGFRTATMNTEAFF.

The J gene is TRBJ2-2, the V gene TRBV19; D not resolved. The CDR3 has 13 amino acids. The ends were cut back, 6 bases at V and 3 bases at J, with 8 bases in the middle. Germline V gives CDR1 LNHDA, CDR2 SQIVND (reference sequence). CDR3 in amino acids: CASRKRDTGELFF. Written as DNA, the CDR3 is TGTGCCAGTAGAAAAAGGGACACCGGGGAGCTGTTTTTT.

The genes are TRBV7-8 and TRBJ2-1; 9 bases map to TRBD2. With V trimmed by 5 bases and J by 8 bases, 16 bases remained unmatched. CDR1 and CDR2 (germline): SGHVS, FQNEAQ. The CDR3 runs to 17 residues. CDR3: CASSAPGGSGSGDEQFF. DNA for the CDR3: TGTGCCAGCAGCGCCCCTGGGGGTAGCGGGAGCGGGGATGAGCAGTTCTTC.

This chain connects TRBV5-1 to TRBJ2-7; 9 nucleotides align to TRBD2. This CDR3 has 15 amino acids. Per the germline V gene, CDR1 is SGHRS and CDR2 is YFSETQ. The V gene end was trimmed by 4 bases and the J gene end by 5 bases; junction bases not matched to a gene: 10. The CDR3 spells CASSPLVAGDNEQYF. CDR3 DNA: TGCGCCAGCAGCCCTTTGGTAGCGGGAGACAACGAGCAGTACTTC.

The V and J genes are TRBV27 and TRBJ2-1; 12 bases match TRBD2. The CDR3 is made up of 15 amino acids. Germline-derived CDR1 and CDR2 are MNHEY and SMNVEV (reference sequence). Trimming took 4 bases from V and 6 from J; bases not matched to a gene: 4. CDR3 nucleotides: TGTGCCAGCAGTTCTAGCGGGAGGGTTCCCAATGAGCAGTTCTTC. This translates into CASSSSGRVPNEQFF.

The rearrangement joins TRBV7-9 to TRBJ1-3; no definite D call. The germline V gene encodes CDR1 SEHNR and CDR2 FQNEAQ (reference sequence). There are 13 residues in the CDR3. V was clipped by 8 bases and J by 0 bases, with 8 bases between them. CDR3 sequence: CASSQLSGNTIYF. Written as DNA, the CDR3 is TGTGCCAGCTCCCAGCTCTCTGGAAACACCATATATTTT.

The count of this clone is one. This chain's CDR3 is CASSSHGQKNTEAFF. CDR3 DNA: TGTGCCAGCAGTTCACATGGACAGAAGAACACTGAAGCTTTCTTT. The rearrangement joins TRBV27 to TRBJ1-1, with a weak D call TRBD1 (6 bases). Germline CDR1 reads MNHEY; CDR2 reads SMNVEV (reference sequence). The V and J ends lost 4 bases and 1 base respectively, with 13 bases between them. The CDR3 consists of 15 residues.

In this sample, this clone turned up once. The chain uses TRBV25-1 and TRBJ2-5; D may match TRBD1 or TRBD2 (6 bases each). The V and J ends lost 1 base and 5 bases respectively, with 17 bases between them. The CDR3 contains 16 residues. CDR1 is MGHDK, CDR2 SYGVNS, per germline. The CDR3 spells CASSELGGGMRETQYF. In nucleotides, the CDR3 is TGTGCCAGCAGTGAATTGGGGGGCGGGATGAGGGAGACCCAGTACTTC.

The chain employs TRBV5-1 and TRBJ2-3, with TRBD2 identical over 9 bases. The V segment lost 2 bases and the J segment 2 bases; nucleotides outside the gene matches: 3. The CDR3 has 15 amino acids. Germline V gene data show CDR1 as SGHRS and CDR2 as YFSETQ. The CDR3 here is CASSFSGGLTDTQYF. The DNA of the CDR3 is TGCGCCAGCAGCTTTAGCGGGGGACTCACAGATACGCAGTATTTT.

The chain joins TRBV20-1 to TRBJ2-7; D is unclear. V lost 1 base and J 9 bases, leaving 10 bases between the germline ends. CDR3 length equals 11 residues. The germline gives CDR1 DFQATT, CDR2 SNEGSKA (reference sequence). CDR3 sequence: CSARVGKGQYF. DNA of the CDR3: TGCAGTGCTAGAGTGGGTAAAGGGCAGTACTTC.

This clone has only one observation. The chain links TRBV7-3 to TRBJ2-2; no clear D gene. The CDR3 runs to 16 residues. The germline gives CDR1 SGHTA, CDR2 FQGTGA. V was trimmed by 0 bases and J by 0 bases, leaving 8 bases between them. Here the CDR3 DNA reads TGTGCCAGCAGCTTAACTGTGTCACCGAACACCGGGGAGCTGTTTTTT. This encodes CASSLTVSPNTGELFF.

This sequence joins TRBV5-1 and TRBJ2-1; TRBD2 aligns across 13 bases. Germline V gene sequence: CDR1 SGHRS, CDR2 YFSETQ. The V segment lost 3 bases and the J segment 8 bases; nucleotides outside the gene matches: 5. CDR3 length: 15 amino acids. In nucleotides, the CDR3 is TGCGCCAGCAGCTCGGGACTAGCGGGACGGGATGAGCAGTTCTTC. It codes for CASSSGLAGRDEQFF. Based on the CDR3 plus reference TRBV5-1 and TRBJ2-1, the full variable domain is KAGVTQTPRYLIKTRGQQVTLSCSPISGHRSVSWYQQTPGQGLQFLFEYFSETQRNKGNFPGRFSGRQFSNSRSEMNVSTLELGDSALYLCASSSGLAGRDEQFFGPGTRLTVL.

The rearrangement links TRBV28 to TRBJ2-4; D uncertain. The CDR3 runs to 14 residues. Trimming left V 7 bases short and J 5 bases short, with 15 bases between. Germline V gene lookup returns CDR1 MDHEN and CDR2 SYDVKM. The CDR3 region is CASTISSIENIQYF. Written as DNA, the CDR3 is TGTGCCAGCACCATAAGCAGTATCGAAAACATTCAGTACTTC.

The V call is TRBV11-3, the J call TRBJ2-7, with no clear D. Trimming removed 1 base from V and 4 bases from J, with 14 bases in between. From germline, CDR1 is SGHNT and CDR2 YENEEA. This CDR3 is built from 15 residues. The CDR3 bases are TGTGCCAGCAGCTTAGGAGCGAGTGGGGAATACGAGCAGTACTTC. This codes for CASSLGASGEYEQYF.

This rearrangement joins TRBV7-2 to TRBJ2-2; tentatively, D is TRBD1 or TRBD2 (5 bases each). CDR1 is SGHTA and CDR2 is FQGNSA in the germline V gene. The V and J ends lost 3 bases and 4 bases respectively, with 12 bases between them. The CDR3 length is 15 residues. As DNA, the CDR3 is TGTGCCAGCAGCTTTGGGGGAGCCGGCACCGGGGAGCTGTTTTTT. It encodes CASSFGGAGTGELFF.

The chain links TRBV10-3 to TRBJ1-1, with D perhaps matching TRBD1 (5 bases). The CDR3 is made up of 15 amino acids. Germline assignment: CDR1 ENHRY and CDR2 SYGVKD. Trimming took 8 bases from V and 0 from J, leaving 16 bases between them. CDR3: CAIRGDMGMNTEAFF. CDR3 nucleotides: TGTGCCATCCGGGGGGATATGGGCATGAACACTGAAGCTTTCTTT.

This clone appeared once. This chain joins TRBV11-3 and TRBJ2-5; possible D gene TRBD2, 6 bases. With 3 bases removed from V and 0 bases from J, the gap between germline ends came to 8 bases. Germline CDR1 and CDR2: SGHNT and YENEEA. The CDR3 has 14 residues. The CDR3 DNA reads TGTGCCAGCAGCTTGGGCGGGGACCAAGAGACCCAGTACTTC. Translation gives CASSLGGDQETQYF.

This clone was seen just once. Other DNA sequences within the sample encode an identical CDR3. V gene TRBV27 combines with J gene TRBJ2-7; 10 bases align to TRBD2. CDR3 length equals 15 residues. Per germline, CDR1 MNHEY and CDR2 SMNVEV (reference sequence). Losses at the gene ends were 1 base for V and 5 bases for J; bases not matched to a gene: 5. The CDR3 region is CASSLYLAGVHEQYF. As DNA, the CDR3 is TGTGCCAGCAGTTTATATCTAGCGGGAGTCCACGAGCAGTACTTC.

J is TRBJ2-5 and V is TRBV7-2; D ambiguous. The V end lost 1 base, the J end lost 0 bases, and 6 bases lay between the germline ends. This CDR3 spans 14 amino acids. Germline CDR1 and CDR2: SGHTA and FQGNSA. The CDR3 spells CASSLGSDQETQYF. The CDR3 coding sequence is TGTGCCAGCAGCTTAGGATCGGACCAAGAGACCCAGTACTTC.

The rearrangement uses TRBV9 and TRBJ2-5, with 14 positions matching TRBD2. Unmatched junction bases numbered 10, after V lost 4 bases and J lost 5 bases. CDR1 is SGDLS, CDR2 YYNGEE, per germline. The CDR3 loop spans 17 amino acids. The CDR3 region is CASSPRLAGGPHETQYF. The CDR3 coding sequence is TGTGCCAGCAGCCCTAGACTAGCGGGAGGGCCCCATGAGACCCAGTACTTC.

V is TRBV5-6 and J is TRBJ1-5; D unresolved. Trimming shortened V by 2 bases and J by 4 bases, and 13 bases separated the two germline ends. Germline-derived CDR1 and CDR2 are SGHDT and YYEEEE. CDR3 length equals 15 residues. Written as DNA, the CDR3 is TGTGCCAGCAGCTTCACCGCCGGGAATAATCAGCCCCAGCATTTT. Translation gives CASSFTAGNNQPQHF.

J is TRBJ2-3 and V is TRBV5-1; 12 nucleotides agree with TRBD2. V shed 4 bases and J 4 bases; nucleotides not matched to a gene: 10. The CDR3 runs to 17 residues. The germline gives CDR1 SGHRS, CDR2 YFSETQ. In DNA, the CDR3 is TGCGCCAGCAGCCCCGCGACTAGCGGGAGTCCCGCAGATACGCAGTATTTT. Translated: CASSPATSGSPADTQYF.

For the CDR3, the DNA is TGTGCCAGCTCACGGGACAGGGGGAACACCGGGGAGCTGTTTTTT. Translated: CASSRDRGNTGELFF. The chain recombines TRBV18 with TRBJ2-2, with 10 bases fitting TRBD1. CDR3 length: 15 amino acids. V lost 4 bases and J lost 1; bases outside the gene matches: 0. Germline CDR1 KGHSH, CDR2 LQKENI. The complete variable domain, with remaining parts taken from reference TRBV18 and TRBJ2-2, reads NAGVMQNPRHLVRRRGQEARLRCSPMKGHSHVYWYRQLPEEGLKFMVYLQKENIIDESGMPKERFSAEFPKEGPSILRIQQVVRGDSAAYFCASSRDRGNTGELFFGEGSRLTVL.